These T cell receptor beta chains were read from a single sample in a study of cytomegalovirus exposure and HLA in healthy donors. Sequenced by immunoSEQ multiplex PCR; TCRdb stores in-frame clones only, minus some. The sample includes 180,000 or so clones, about 75% of them seen just once. Specimen: PBMCs. Receptors were obtained from a woman between 35 and 50 years old in good health and CMV-seropositive. CDR3s leave out the opening cysteine and the closing phenylalanine or tryptophan.

TRBJ1-2,TRBV10-2,ASSESRTNYGYT
TRBJ1-6,TRBV2,ASSVTGVDSPLH
TRBJ2-7,TRBV10-3,AIWDGRSSYEQY
TRBJ1-3,TRBV28,ASSLHSGNTIY
TRBJ1-1,TRBV5-5,ASSRGGSNTEAF
TRBJ2-7,TRBV27,ASNSHVGSPTYEQY
TRBJ2-1,TRBV29-1,SAQRGESSYNEQF
TRBJ1-2,TRBV23-1,ASSPLDRTYGYT
TRBJ1-1,TRBV6-6,ASRTGGAAEAF
TRBJ1-1,TRBV19,ASSAPPGLNTEAF
TRBJ2-7,TRBV29-1,SVTTSGTGSEQY
TRBJ1-1,TRBV7-3,ASSVTGGTEAF
TRBJ2-7,TRBV2,ASGAGAYEQY
TRBJ1-5,TRBV28,ASSSNNQPQH
TRBJ2-2,TRBV11-2,ASSLGTGGAGELF
TRBJ2-1,TRBV10-3,AISELAGDTYNEQF
TRBJ2-5,TRBV28,ASSLRTETETQY
TRBJ2-7,TRBV5-1,ASSLGGEGANPGQGNYEQY
TRBJ1-5,TRBV2,ASRSQGRGNQPQH
TRBJ2-7,TRBV2,ASTGASGAYEQY
TRBJ1-1,TRBV30,AWSVLGANTEAF
TRBJ2-4,TRBV7-2,ASGGAKNIQY
TRBJ1-4,TRBV28,ASYRRVTGGNEKLF
TRBJ2-7,TRBV7-2,ASSHRGLSYEQY
TRBJ1-4,TRBV18,ASSPPQGSNEKLF
TRBJ2-1,TRBV5-1,ASSVDRDEQF
TRBJ2-1,TRBV10-3,AIRLAGGSSPYNEQF
TRBJ2-7,TRBV7-2,ASSLRTGTSVREQY
TRBJ2-2,TRBV5-5,ASREVVGAATGELF
TRBJ1-1,TRBV18,ASSLGTGVIEAF
TRBJ1-3,TRBV7-6,ASSIDGRNTIY
TRBJ2-3,TRBV19,ASREYSMGPTDTQY
TRBJ1-2,TRBV18,ASSPLGTGNYGYT
TRBJ1-3,TRBV28,ASSSYAGSGNTIY
TRBJ2-7,TRBV4-2,ASSQEDRESYEQY
TRBJ2-7,TRBV5-1,ASSGGTGGEQY
TRBJ1-1,TRBV5-1,ASSDQGGNTEAF
TRBJ2-1,TRBV25-1,ASSEFSGRANEQF
TRBJ1-1,TRBV19,ASSTQVLMNTEAF
TRBJ2-5,TRBV5-4,ASSLGLAEQETQY
TRBJ1-3,TRBV7-9,ASRSTGGRNYSGNTIY
TRBJ1-1,TRBV10-3,AISVGNTGVGTEAF
TRBJ1-5,TRBV27,ASTSREGGAPQH
.,TRBV4-1,ASSQDSSGRVTGELF
TRBJ2-7,TRBV29-1,SVGSGQGYEQY
TRBJ2-1,TRBV5-1,ASSLVADEQF
TRBJ2-3,TRBV2,ASSLQGAKIPDTQY
TRBJ1-1,TRBV28,ASSVPGASEAF
TRBJ2-1,TRBV2,ASLLAGGHNEQF
TRBJ2-3,TRBV4-2,ASSQDLGLWEASTDTQY
TRBJ2-3,TRBV4-1,ASSQPGAGADTQY
TRBJ1-2,TRBV20-1,SAPSRDYT
TRBJ2-5,TRBV25-1,ASSGPGLSTGTQY
TRBJ1-5,TRBV7-2,ASSGDNNQPQH